Below are 31 T cell receptor beta chains sequenced from a single sample in a study of regulatory T cells in long-lasting Graves disease. Arm-PCR of CDR3 regions and iRepertoire HTBI primers were the basis on which TCR beta libraries were built. One entry per CDR3 protein results from TCRdb running MiXCR on the multiplex PCR reads. The sample has over 350,000 distinct CDR3 sequences; around 15% are singletons. Time point defined: newly diagnosed GD, antithyroid drugs for less than 3 months. The authors made the TCR library using RNA they extracted from PBMCs. Separately, the same data were catalogued under a study of T cells in Graves' hyperthyroidism and ophthalmopathy.

Source: peripheral blood mononuclear cells (PBMCs), taken at new diagnosis, from a patient treated with antithyroid drugs. The receptors were gathered from a woman aged 45-65 years with Graves disease.

This clonotype was seen ten or more times. V is TRBV7-8 and J is TRBJ2-1, with 12 bases matching TRBD2. Per germline, CDR1 SGHVS and CDR2 FQNEAQ. Trimming at V came to 6 bases and at J to 3 bases, leaving 6 bases not matched to a gene. The CDR3 covers 16 residues. CDR3 in DNA: TGTGCCAGCAGGAGACTAGCGGGAGCGATCTACAATGAGCAGTTCTTC. This codes for CASRRLAGAIYNEQFF.

The sample holds many counts of this clonotype. V usage is TRBV28 and J usage is TRBJ1-4; a possible D gene is TRBD1 (6 bases). CDR3 length: 14 residues. V lost 5 bases, J lost 3 bases, and 10 bases lay in between. Germline CDR1 and CDR2: MDHEN and SYDVKM. CDR3 amino acids: CASSPGESNEKLFF. Written as DNA, the CDR3 is TGTGCCAGCAGTCCAGGGGAGTCTAATGAAAAACTGTTTTTT.

The rearrangement joins TRBV3-1 to TRBJ2-7; TRBD1 aligns across 12 bases. The CDR3 sequence is 18 residues long. V shed 0 bases, J shed 0 bases, and the junction held 6 bases outside the gene matches. Looked up from germline, CDR1 is LGHDT and CDR2 is YNNKEL (reference sequence). The CDR3 is CASSQDWDRGHSSYEQYF. The DNA for the CDR3 is TGTGCCAGCAGCCAAGATTGGGACAGGGGGCATAGCTCCTACGAGCAGTACTTC.

This chain joins TRBV10-3 and TRBJ1-3; the D gene is possibly TRBD1 (5 bases). Trimming left V 6 bases short and J 0 bases short, with 15 bases between. CDR3 size: 16 residues. Germline CDR1 reads ENHRY; CDR2 reads SYGVKD. The DNA for the CDR3 is TGTGCCATCAGGGAACATAATGGGGGCTCTGGAAACACCATATATTTT. It is translated as CAIREHNGGSGNTIYF.

This clonotype was recorded a few times. The chain combines TRBV2 with TRBJ2-3, with TRBD2 matching 11 bases. CDR3 size: 15 residues. Trimming at V came to 8 bases and at J to 4 bases, leaving 8 bases not matched to a gene. The germline V gene encodes CDR1 SNHLY and CDR2 FYNNEI. CDR3 protein: CASDLGTSGADTQYF. DNA for the CDR3: TGTGCCAGCGACCTCGGGACTAGCGGAGCAGATACGCAGTATTTT.

The chain employs TRBV11-2 and TRBJ1-6, with D unresolved. The length of the CDR3 is 15 residues. Per the germline V gene, CDR1 is SGHAT and CDR2 is FQNNGV. V shed 3 bases and J shed 5 bases, with 11 bases lying between them. In DNA form, the CDR3 reads TGTGCCAGCAGCTTGACGGGTACCAATAATTCACCCCTCCACTTT. Its translation is CASSLTGTNNSPLHF.

The sample holds a few counts of this clonotype. This sequence joins TRBV18 and TRBJ2-1, with 7 bases lining up with TRBD1. Germline trimming cut 3 bases from V and 6 bases from J; bases unmatched to any gene: 5. CDR1 is KGHSH and CDR2 is LQKENI in the germline V gene. CDR3 size: 14 residues. The CDR3 loop is CASSPGDRVNEQFF. The CDR3 DNA reads TGTGCCAGCTCACCGGGAGACAGGGTCAATGAGCAGTTCTTC.

A few counts support this clonotype. The rearrangement uses TRBV7-9 and TRBJ1-1; TRBD1 matches at 10 bases. The V gene's germline CDR1 is SEHNR and CDR2 FQNEAQ (reference sequence). The CDR3 spans 14 residues. Trimming at V came to 4 bases and at J to 6 bases, leaving 5 bases not matched to a gene. CDR3 in amino acids: CASSWTGGIAEAFF. The DNA of the CDR3 is TGTGCCAGCAGCTGGACAGGGGGGATCGCTGAAGCTTTCTTT.

This clonotype has a count of ten or more. The chain has TRBV6-2 or TRBV6-3 and TRBJ2-5, with 11 nucleotides matching TRBD2. Germline loops: CDR1 MNHEY, CDR2 SVGEGT. The CDR3 is 16 amino acids. V dropped 6 bases and J dropped 4; count of bases not matched to a gene: 10. DNA for the CDR3: TGTGCCAGCAGACGACCTGTTGGACTAGCGGGAGAGACCCAGTACTTC. It translates to CASRRPVGLAGETQYF.

This clonotype was detected a few times. V is TRBV5-4 and J is TRBJ2-7; 8 bases line up with TRBD2. The CDR3 has 14 amino acids. From germline, CDR1 is SGHNT and CDR2 YYREEE (reference sequence). The junction had 5 bases not matched to a gene; V was cut back by 4 bases and J by 2 bases. CDR3 protein: CASSPGLGPYEQYF. The CDR3 DNA reads as TGTGCCAGCAGCCCGGGACTAGGTCCCTACGAGCAGTACTTC.

This clonotype has a count of ten or more. The V and J genes are TRBV5-1 and TRBJ1-6; TRBD1 agrees at 9 bases. In germline, CDR1 is SGHRS, CDR2 YFSETQ. With V trimmed by 3 bases and J by 15 bases, 13 bases remained unmatched. This CDR3 has 15 residues. This chain's CDR3 is CASSSTGTGNSGLHF. For the CDR3, the DNA is TGCGCCAGCAGCTCGACCGGGACAGGGAATTCAGGCCTCCACTTT.

This clonotype was counted ten times or more. The V call is TRBV7-9, the J call TRBJ2-3; D may be TRBD2 (6 bases). CDR1 SEHNR and CDR2 FQNEAQ come from the germline V gene (reference sequence). This CDR3 is built from 14 residues. With 5 bases removed from V and 6 bases from J, the gap between germline ends came to 15 bases. The CDR3: CASSSQGGMDTQYF. The CDR3, as DNA: TGTGCCAGCAGCAGCCAGGGCGGGATGGATACGCAGTATTTT. Full variable domain (missing parts from reference TRBV7-9 and TRBJ2-3): DTGVSQNPRHKITKRGQNVTFRCDPISEHNRLYWYRQTLGQGPEFLTYFQNEAQLEKSRLLSDRFSAERPKGSFSTLEIQRTEQGDSAMYLCASSSQGGMDTQYFGPGTRLTVL.

The V and J genes are TRBV20-1 and TRBJ2-1; 9 nucleotides align to TRBD2. The CDR3 is 15 residues long. In germline, CDR1 is DFQATT, CDR2 SNEGSKA (reference sequence). Trimming took 5 bases from V and 6 from J; bases not matched to a gene: 11. The CDR3 sequence: CSARLGTSWSNEQFF. In DNA, the CDR3 is TGCAGTGCTCGCCTCGGGACTAGCTGGAGCAATGAGCAGTTCTTC.

This clonotype was seen repeatedly, ten times or more. The gene calls are TRBV6-1 and TRBJ2-7; 7 nucleotides agree with TRBD1. J lost 5 bases, V lost 6 bases, and 7 bases had no gene match. This CDR3 region has 13 residues. The germline V gene has CDR1 MNHNS and CDR2 SASEGT. The CDR3, as DNA: TGTGCCAGCAGGGACAGGTCCGGGGACGAGCAGTACTTC. This translates into CASRDRSGDEQYF.

This clonotype was counted ten times or more. The chain uses TRBV11-2 and TRBJ2-1; the D call may be TRBD1 or TRBD2 (6 bases each). The V end was cut by 8 bases, the J end by 7 bases, with 12 bases between. The CDR3 is 12 residues long. Germline CDR1 is SGHAT and CDR2 is FQNNGV. Written as DNA, the CDR3 is TGTGCCAGCCTAGGGGGGATTAATGAGCAGTTCTTC. Translating gives CASLGGINEQFF.

This clonotype was recorded many times. The V call is TRBV6-2 or TRBV6-3, the J call TRBJ2-7; 12 bases line up with TRBD1. The CDR3 has 15 amino acids. V lost 1 base, J lost 5 bases, and 3 bases stayed unmatched. CDR1 is MNHEY, CDR2 SVGEGT, per germline. The CDR3 DNA reads as TGTGCCAGCAGTTACTTAGGGACAGGGGGCGACGAGCAGTACTTC. It is translated as CASSYLGTGGDEQYF.

This clonotype was seen a few times. This chain connects TRBV6-1 to TRBJ2-7; 9 bases map to TRBD1. This CDR3 is built from 15 residues. Germline V gene lookup returns CDR1 MNHNS and CDR2 SASEGT. V dropped 6 bases and J dropped 3; count of bases not matched to a gene: 9. The CDR3, as DNA: TGTGCCAGCAGCTCTCTGACAGGGGGGCACTACGAGCAGTACTTC. It yields the protein CASSSLTGGHYEQYF.

The genes are TRBV6-1 and TRBJ2-1; TRBD2 matches at 10 bases. Germline assignment: CDR1 MNHNS and CDR2 SASEGT. V lost 5 bases, J lost 2 bases, and 6 bases stayed unmatched. The length of the CDR3 is 16 residues. CDR3 sequence (DNA): TGTGCCAGCAGTCGTCTAGCGGGAGTGACCTACAATGAGCAGTTCTTC. Translated: CASSRLAGVTYNEQFF.

At least ten counts were recorded for this clonotype. V usage is TRBV6-1 and J usage is TRBJ1-2; no clear D. The CDR3 sequence is 16 residues long. Trimming removed 0 bases at V and 2 bases at J, with 13 bases between. CDR1 MNHNS and CDR2 SASEGT come from the germline V gene. CDR3 amino acids: CASSEAGGPLNYGYTF. In DNA, the CDR3 is TGTGCCAGCAGTGAAGCGGGCGGACCTCTAAACTATGGCTACACCTTC.

This clonotype was picked up many times. V gene TRBV5-1 combines with J gene TRBJ2-7, with 8 bases aligning to TRBD2. The junction had 25 bases not matched to a gene; V was cut back by 8 bases and J by 6 bases. Germline CDR1 is SGHRS and CDR2 is YFSETQ. The CDR3 totals 18 residues. The CDR3 DNA reads TGCGCCAGGATCCAGGGGTTGGGTGAGCGGGAGAGGGCTTTCGAGCAGTACTTC. Its translation: CARIQGLGERERAFEQYF.

This clonotype was found many times. At one boundary the junction diverges from the germline segment, which might be a read error. The chain recombines TRBV29-1 with TRBJ2-3, with 8 positions matching TRBD1. The CDR3 sequence is 13 residues long. Germline lookup yields CDR1 SQVTM and CDR2 ANQGSEA. The DNA of the CDR3 is TGCAGCGTTGAAGCAGGGGGCACACATACGCAGTATTTT. Protein product: CSVEAGGTHTQYF.

At least ten counts were recorded for this clonotype. The V call is TRBV28, the J call TRBJ1-1; TRBD1 agrees at 7 bases. The ends lost 5 bases at V and 2 bases at J; junction bases unmatched: 14. The CDR3 runs 17 residues. The germline CDR1 and CDR2 sequences are MDHEN and SYDVKM. The CDR3 coding sequence is TGTGCCAGCAGTACTGGGGCCAGGGGGTTTGATAACACTGAAGCTTTCTTT. This sequence encodes CASSTGARGFDNTEAFF.

This clonotype was counted at least ten times. The gene calls are TRBV20-1 and TRBJ2-3, with D possibly matching TRBD2 (6 bases). The CDR3 length is 15 residues. Germline values: CDR1 DFQATT, CDR2 SNEGSKA (reference sequence). Trimming took 6 bases from V and 2 from J, leaving 18 bases between them. The CDR3 reads CSAPDGGTSTDTQYF. The CDR3 DNA sequence: TGCAGTGCCCCTGACGGCGGGACTTCCACAGATACGCAGTATTTT.

This clonotype was observed many times. V is TRBV6-1 and J is TRBJ2-1; D ambiguous. The CDR3 has 16 residues. V lost 1 base, J lost 4 bases, and 14 bases lay in between. Per germline, CDR1 MNHNS and CDR2 SASEGT. The CDR3 DNA is TGTGCCAGCAGTGAAGTGATGACGGCGCAATACAATGAGCAGTTCTTC. The encoded protein is CASSEVMTAQYNEQFF.

This clonotype was recorded many times. This chain uses TRBV6-5 with TRBJ2-7; D is perhaps TRBD1 (5 bases). Per germline, CDR1 MNHEY and CDR2 SVGAGI. The V and J ends lost 2 bases and 0 bases respectively, with 14 bases between them. The CDR3 loop spans 16 amino acids. The CDR3 DNA reads as TGTGCCAGCAGTTACGCGGCAGGGCAATACTCCTACGAGCAGTACTTC. This translates into CASSYAAGQYSYEQYF.

This clonotype was found many times. This chain links TRBV29-1 with TRBJ2-3, with 7 bases fitting TRBD2. Trimming at V came to 4 bases and at J to 2 bases, leaving 3 bases not matched to a gene. The length of the CDR3 is 13 residues. Germline CDR1 and CDR2: SQVTM and ANQGSEA. The DNA for the CDR3 is TGCAGCGTTGCGAGCGGGGACACAGATACGCAGTATTTT. Translating it yields CSVASGDTDTQYF.

At least ten counts were recorded for this clonotype. The chain employs TRBV6-1 and TRBJ1-5; D is unresolved. Germline loops: CDR1 MNHNS, CDR2 SASEGT. With 2 bases removed from V and 10 bases from J, the gap between germline ends came to 21 bases. The CDR3 is made up of 16 amino acids. The CDR3 loop is CASSETGPRSFLPQHF. In nucleotides, the CDR3 is TGTGCCAGCAGTGAAACCGGACCCCGCTCCTTTCTACCCCAGCATTTT.

The sample holds many counts of this clonotype. The chain is built from TRBV28 and TRBJ2-2; 14 nucleotides line up with TRBD2. V lost 4 bases and J lost 6; bases outside the gene matches: 4. Germline loops: CDR1 MDHEN, CDR2 SYDVKM. This CDR3 contains 16 residues. This CDR3 is CASSYGTSGSAGELFF. The CDR3 region has the DNA TGTGCCAGCAGTTACGGGACTAGCGGGAGCGCCGGGGAGCTGTTTTTT.

The chain combines TRBV6-9 with TRBJ2-1; 12 nucleotides agree with TRBD1. Germline V gene data show CDR1 as MNHGY and CDR2 as SVAAGI. CDR3 length equals 13 residues. Trimming cost V 3 bases and J 10 bases; bases outside gene matches: 1. As DNA, the CDR3 is TGTGCCAGCAGTTACGGGACAGGGGGCGAGCAGTTCTTC. Its protein product is CASSYGTGGEQFF.

This clonotype showed up many times. The chain couples TRBV11-2 to TRBJ1-1, with 8 bases fitting TRBD1. Germline assignment: CDR1 SGHAT and CDR2 FQNNGV. The V segment lost 3 bases and the J segment 3 bases; nucleotides outside the gene matches: 6. The CDR3 has 15 residues. The CDR3 nucleotides are TGTGCCAGCAGCTTTGATATGACAGGGGACACTGAAGCTTTCTTT. Its protein product is CASSFDMTGDTEAFF. The complete variable domain, with remaining parts taken from reference TRBV11-2 and TRBJ1-1, reads EAGVAQSPRYKIIEKRQSVAFWCNPISGHATLYWYQQILGQGPKLLIQFQNNGVVDDSQLPKDRFSAERLKGVDSTLKIQPAKLEDSAVYLCASSFDMTGDTEAFFGQGTRLTVV.

This clonotype has a count of ten or more. The V call is TRBV10-3, the J call TRBJ2-1, with 9 bases that match TRBD2. The CDR3 spans 17 residues. Germline CDR1 is ENHRY and CDR2 is SYGVKD. The V segment lost 1 base and the J segment 5 bases; nucleotides outside the gene matches: 9. The CDR3 DNA is TGTGCCATCAGTGAGTTTTCCGGACTAGCGACGAACAATGAGCAGTTCTTC. It codes for CAISEFSGLATNNEQFF.